The sequence of this TCR beta chain was determined in a study of blood T cell repertoires in COVID-19. Overall study: The United States, Italy and Spain were the sources of the acute and convalescent COVID-19 samples. PBMCs, B-cell-depleted T cells, or T cells provided the cDNA or gDNA that made up the material.

Per the original data handling: Amplified reference gene primers provided the basis for estimating nucleated cell counts. Clones were read by immunoSEQ multiplex PCR, and TCRdb kept only the in-frame ones, dropping some. V and J calls and clone size are copied from that table; D and trimming were computed from the DNA. Among more than 85,000 clones listed, more than 80% were seen once. The V and J ends lost 1 base and 7 bases, in that order; junction bases with no gene match: 2. The CDR3 has 15 residues. Germline CDR1 SGHVS, CDR2 FNYEAQ. This clone appeared a single time. The chain employs TRBV7-6 and TRBJ1-4, with TRBD1 matching over 11 bases. The receptor comes from a woman between 65 and 79 years old with acute or convalescent COVID-19. Input material: peripheral blood. The CDR3, as DNA: TGTGCCAGCAGCTTAGACGGGACAGGGGGTGAAAAACTGTTTTTT. Translation gives CASSLDGTGGEKLFF.